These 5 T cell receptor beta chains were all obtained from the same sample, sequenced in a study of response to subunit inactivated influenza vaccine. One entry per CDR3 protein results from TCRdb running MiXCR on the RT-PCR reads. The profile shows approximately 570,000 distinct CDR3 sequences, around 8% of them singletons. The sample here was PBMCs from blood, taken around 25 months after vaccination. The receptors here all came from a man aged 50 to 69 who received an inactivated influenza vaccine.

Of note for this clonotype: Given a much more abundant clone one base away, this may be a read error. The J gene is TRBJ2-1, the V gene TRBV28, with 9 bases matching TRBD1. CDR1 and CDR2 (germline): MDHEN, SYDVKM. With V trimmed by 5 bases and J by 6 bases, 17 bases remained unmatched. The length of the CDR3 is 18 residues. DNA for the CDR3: TGTGCCAGCAGTCTCCCACAGGGGGCGCGAGGGAACATCAATGAGCAGTTCTTC. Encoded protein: CASSLPQGARGNINEQFF.

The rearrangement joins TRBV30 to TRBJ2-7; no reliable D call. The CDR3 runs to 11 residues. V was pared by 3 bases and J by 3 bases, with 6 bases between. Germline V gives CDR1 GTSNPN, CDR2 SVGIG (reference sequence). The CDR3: CAWSLNYEQYF. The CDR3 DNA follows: TGTGCCTGGAGCCTGAACTACGAGCAGTACTTC.

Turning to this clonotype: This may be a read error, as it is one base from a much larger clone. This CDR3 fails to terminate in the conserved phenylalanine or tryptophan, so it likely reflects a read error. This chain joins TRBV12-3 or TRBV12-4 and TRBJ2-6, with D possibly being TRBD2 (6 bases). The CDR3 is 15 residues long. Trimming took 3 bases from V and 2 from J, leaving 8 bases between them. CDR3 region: CASSFGGAGANVLTS. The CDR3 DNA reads TGTGCCAGCAGTTTCGGCGGGGCTGGGGCCAACGTCCTGACTTCC.

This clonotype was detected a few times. CDR3 in amino acids: CAIRGTGGYGYTF. CDR3 nucleotide sequence: TGTGCCATCCGGGGGACAGGGGGCTATGGCTACACCTTC. The rearrangement joins TRBV7-8 to TRBJ1-2; 11 positions match TRBD1. The CDR3 sequence is 13 residues long. V gave up 10 bases and J gave up 4 bases; unmatched junction bases: 5. CDR1 and CDR2 from the germline V gene are SGHVS and FQNEAQ.

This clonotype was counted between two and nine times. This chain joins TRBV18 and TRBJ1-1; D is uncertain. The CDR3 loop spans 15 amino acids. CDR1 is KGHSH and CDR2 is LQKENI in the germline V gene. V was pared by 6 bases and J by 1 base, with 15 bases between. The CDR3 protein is CASSRGRGENTEAFF. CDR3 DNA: TGTGCCAGCTCTCGTGGACGGGGAGAGAACACTGAAGCTTTCTTT.